This TCR beta chain appears in the sequencing data of a study of T cells expressing NK-cell markers. Study-level background: Source material for TCR beta repertoires consisted of sorted CD3+CD56+NKG2C+, CD3+CD56+NKG2C- and CD3+CD56-NKG2C+ T cells.

Synthesis of TCR beta cDNA relied on 5'RACE template switching carrying UMIs. TCRdb re-called the 5' RACE reads and shows each CDR3 protein once, DNA omitted. Its listing shows 550,000 to 600,000 distinct CDR3 sequences. CDR1 and CDR2 (germline): SGHDN, FVKESK. The CDR3 is made up of 17 amino acids. About this clonotype: Its antigen is currently unknown.

The study, taken as a whole, reports: As a fraction of CD8+ T cells, dominant NKG2C+ clonotypes reached roughly 1.0-7.5% in more than five donors.

J is TRBJ2-1 and V is TRBV14; lacking DNA, the TRBD2 call made by TCRdb goes unchecked. The source material was blood T cells: a sorted CD56 or NKG2C T cell subset, CD4+ or CD8+ T cells, or bulk PBMC T cells (not recorded which). The origin of this receptor is a man in his late teens or twenties in good health. The CDR3 here is CASSQDRAGDHYNEQFF.